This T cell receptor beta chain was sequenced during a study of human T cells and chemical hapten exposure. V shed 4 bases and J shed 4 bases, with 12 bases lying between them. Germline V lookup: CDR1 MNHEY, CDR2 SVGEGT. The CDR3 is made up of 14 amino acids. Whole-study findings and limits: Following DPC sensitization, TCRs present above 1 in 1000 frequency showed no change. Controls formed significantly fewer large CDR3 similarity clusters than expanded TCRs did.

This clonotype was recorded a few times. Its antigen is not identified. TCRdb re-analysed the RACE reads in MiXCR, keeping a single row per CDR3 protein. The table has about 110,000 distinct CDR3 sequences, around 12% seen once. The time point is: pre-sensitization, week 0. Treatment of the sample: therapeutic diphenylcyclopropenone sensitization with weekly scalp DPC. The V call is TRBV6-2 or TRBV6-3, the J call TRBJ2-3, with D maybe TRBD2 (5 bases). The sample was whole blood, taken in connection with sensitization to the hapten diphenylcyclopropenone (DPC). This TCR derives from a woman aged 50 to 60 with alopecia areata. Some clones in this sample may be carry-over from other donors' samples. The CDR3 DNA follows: TGTGCCAGCAGTTCCCAAAATAGCGCAGATACGCAGTATTTT. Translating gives CASSSQNSADTQYF.